This TCR beta chain comes out of a study of PD-1 blockade in classical Hodgkin lymphoma. Overall study results and limits: CD4+ TCR diversity, unlike CD8+, rose significantly by C4D1.

As to this clone: What it binds is unknown.

Germline V gene sequence: CDR1 MDHEN, CDR2 SYDVKM. The J segment lost 5 bases and the V segment lost 5 bases, leaving 14 bases of the junction unmatched. The CDR3 is 17 amino acids. Each patient experienced a relapse that followed autologous stem cell transplantation, and brentuximab vedotin exposure varied. Sequenced by immunoSEQ multiplex PCR; TCRdb stores in-frame clones only, minus some. This repertoire shows more than 55,000 clones, around 89% found once; its top ten account for roughly 5.4%. This material consisted of peripheral blood mononuclear cells (PBMCs), taken before the second cycle of nivolumab. V is TRBV28 and J is TRBJ1-2, with 10 bases fitting TRBD1. The TCR originated in a human donor with classical Hodgkin lymphoma. In nucleotides, the CDR3 is TGTGCCAGCAGTCCGGACCCTCCGGGACAGGGGAGGTATGGCTACACCTTC. Translating gives CASSPDPPGQGRYGYTF.